This TCR beta chain was sequenced during a study of blood T cells in healthy people across ages (dated by TCRdb to between 2014 and 2017). For the study in its entirety: In model experiments, template switching captured about one uniquely barcoded TCR beta cDNA molecule for every two T cells. The donors were split into four age groups: young (average about 16 years), middle-aged (around 40), aged (more than 55) and long-lived (approximately 80). To track age-related changes in TCR beta repertoire diversity, the study relied on deep sequencing normalized with unique cDNA molecular identifiers. Donors of different ages were randomly distributed across sequencing lanes to avoid experimental bias. For two donors (one aged 18 to 30 and one aged 80 or older), the study analyzed two additional independent replicas of 1 million unique cDNA reads from the same blood draw.

The library was prepared using 5' RACE. Reads for this sample came from an Illumina HiSeq 2500. A second 7 to 11 cycle PCR used a sample-barcoded 5' primer and a J-beta primer mix. Each TCR beta cDNA molecule received a unique molecular identifier from a template-switch 5' adaptor carrying 12 random nucleotides. Each sample yielded at least 2.5 million CDR3-containing paired-end reads. First-strand cDNA was synthesized from all RNA with the Mint cDNA synthesis kit, primed by a TRBC-specific oligonucleotide. Following uracil-DNA glycosylase treatment, a first 18-cycle PCR with universal primers M1SS and BC2_uni_R was performed on all cDNA. On the study's bioinformatics: For normalization, 1 million high-quality reads, each with a distinct molecular identifier, were randomly selected from each sample. Reads sharing molecular identifiers were discarded rather than binned into consensus sequences. MiTCR, set to a Q25 quality threshold and the strictest error-elimination algorithm, was used for CDR3 identification, clonotype clustering and error correction. A nonparametric unseen species model with Euler transformation was used to estimate lower-bound total TCR beta diversity. Starting from the raw public reads, TCRdb applied fastp trimming at Q25, assembled clones with MiXCR and retained in-frame beta chains. Rows matching on CDR3 protein sequence are summarized as one entry with the most common DNA and genes. Here the V and J calls rest on TCRdb's processing, not on the authors' analysis. Recorded for this sample are 540,000 or so distinct CDR3 sequences; 25% to 30% of them occurred a single time. Less than 20% of the sample goes to the ten largest clones.

The cysteine opens and the phenylalanine closes a CDR3 of 14 amino acids. Only the CDR3 part of the read is kept: 42 bases, read in frame from the first base. Cut back by 8 bases and 2 bases, the V and J ends lie 13 bases apart. Per the germline V gene, SGHTA is the CDR1 and FQGNSA is the CDR2. Study-wide findings and limitations: Because donor CMV infection status was unknown, age-related changes in expanded clonotypes were potentially confounded. Compared with the aged group, the long-lived group had more naive CD4+ T cells, fewer expanded clones and increased TCR diversity, suggesting age selection. A strong correlation was found between observed TCR beta diversity and the percentage of naive T cells measured by flow cytometry. Observed TCR beta diversity per million T cells fell roughly linearly with age, and a significant reduction was already apparent by age around 36. Estimates of total diversity based on one million sequenced T cells were regarded as lower bounds and as underestimates. Since profiling was done on bulk unsorted PBMCs, naive and antigen-experienced compartments could not be conclusively compared.

As for this clonotype: What this receptor recognizes is not known. No base quality values were provided; no much bigger clone lies one nucleotide off.

The 35 to 40 donors, aged roughly 6 to 90 years, were systemically healthy Caucasian individuals from Russia. Each donor gave around 9 milliliters of peripheral blood, collected into EDTA-treated Vacutainer tubes. Ficoll-Paque density-gradient centrifugation was used to isolate PBMCs, with at least 7 million obtained per sample. Trizol reagent was used to extract total RNA from the PBMCs, yielding at least 5 micrograms per sample. The percentages of naive CD45RAhigh/CD27high T cells were determined by flow cytometry on a PBMC aliquot from every donor. Here the chain combines TRBV7-2 and TRBJ1-3; TRBD1 might be the D gene, on 5 matching bases. The sample taken for sequencing was blood. The source of this sequence is a woman aged 70-85 years in good health. The nucleotide sequence is given as TGTGCCAGCGCGGGGGGGGTAGCTGGAAACACCATATATTTT. Translated, this is CASAGGVAGNTIYF.